Presented here are 24 T cell receptor beta chains from one specimen sequenced in a study of T cell responses to AZD1222 COVID-19 vaccine. Here immunoSEQ multiplex PCR was the method, and the copy in TCRdb shows in-frame clones only, minus some. The sample holds around 160,000 clones; about 88% are singletons and the top ten take around 5.9%. The sample was peripheral blood, taken on day 0 of AZD1222 vaccination. All receptors come from an adult in good health.

The chain employs TRBV11-2 and TRBJ2-1; a possible D gene is TRBD2 (5 bases). Trimming took 8 bases from V and 0 from J, leaving 5 bases between them. The CDR3 totals 12 residues. Germline assignment: CDR1 SGHAT and CDR2 FQNNGV. In DNA form, the CDR3 reads TGTGCCAGCGGGAGCTCCTACAATGAGCAGTTCTTC. Its translation is CASGSSYNEQFF.

This sequence joins TRBV5-1 and TRBJ2-6, with unresolved D. The CDR3 loop spans 17 amino acids. Germline V gene sequence: CDR1 SGHRS, CDR2 YFSETQ. The ends were cut back, 0 bases at V and 0 bases at J, with 10 bases in the middle. For the CDR3, the DNA is TGCGCCAGCAGCTTGGTCCTCGTCGTCTCTGGGGCCAACGTCCTGACTTTC. This encodes CASSLVLVVSGANVLTF.

V gene TRBV4-3 combines with J gene TRBJ2-3, with TRBD2 matching 13 bases. Germline V lookup: CDR1 LGHNA, CDR2 YSLEER. The CDR3 runs 18 residues. Unmatched junction bases numbered 8, after V lost 1 base and J lost 4 bases. CDR3 loop: CASSQAGWTSGGSDTQYF. Written as DNA, the CDR3 is TGCGCCAGCAGCCAAGCTGGGTGGACTAGCGGGGGATCAGATACGCAGTATTTT.

This CDR3 reads CASSFGLTEAFF. DNA of the CDR3: TGTGCCAGCAGCTTTGGTTTGACCGAAGCTTTCTTT. The V call is TRBV7-9, the J call TRBJ1-1; D is uncertain. The CDR3 has 12 amino acids. Trimming stripped 3 bases from V and 8 bases from J, with 10 bases between. Germline V gene lookup returns CDR1 SEHNR and CDR2 FQNEAQ (reference sequence). Supplemented by reference TRBV7-9 and TRBJ1-1, the full variable domain reads DTGVSQNPRHKITKRGQNVTFRCDPISEHNRLYWYRQTLGQGPEFLTYFQNEAQLEKSRLLSDRFSAERPKGSFSTLEIQRTEQGDSAMYLCASSFGLTEAFFGQGTRLTVV.

The V call is TRBV4-2, the J call TRBJ1-5; D remains ambiguous. With 0 bases removed from V and 7 bases from J, the gap between germline ends came to 10 bases. Germline V gene sequence: CDR1 LGHNA, CDR2 YNFKEQ. The CDR3 extends over 14 amino acids. The DNA of the CDR3 is TGTGCCAGCAGCCAAGACAATGGGGAGCAGCCCCAGCATTTT. Residues: CASSQDNGEQPQHF.

The chain joins TRBV4-1 to TRBJ1-5; TRBD1 matches 9 bases. This CDR3 contains 15 residues. The junction had 3 bases not matched to a gene; V was cut back by 1 base and J by 5 bases. From germline, CDR1 is MGHRA and CDR2 YSYEKL. The CDR3 spells CASSQGGQGHQPQHF. CDR3 DNA: TGCGCCAGCAGCCAAGGCGGACAGGGGCATCAGCCCCAGCATTTT.

The chain is built from TRBV5-4 and TRBJ2-5; 8 positions match TRBD1. V gave up 5 bases and J gave up 4 bases; unmatched junction bases: 7. The CDR3 runs 14 residues. Germline V CDR1 and CDR2: SGHNT, YYREEE (reference sequence). The CDR3 DNA reads TGTGCCAGCAGTCTCCAGGGGGCTGTAGAGACCCAGTACTTC. Its translation is CASSLQGAVETQYF.

The genes are TRBV28 and TRBJ2-5; 7 positions match TRBD1. The junction had 7 bases not matched to a gene; V was cut back by 6 bases and J by 0 bases. CDR3 length equals 15 residues. The germline V gene has CDR1 MDHEN and CDR2 SYDVKM. CDR3 in DNA: TGTGCCAGCAGACCGGCACAGGGGCACCAAGAGACCCAGTACTTC. The encoded protein is CASRPAQGHQETQYF.

The chain recombines TRBV11-2 with TRBJ2-5, with D maybe TRBD2 (7 bases). This CDR3 contains 15 residues. Germline-derived CDR1 and CDR2 are SGHAT and FQNNGV. V gave up 2 bases and J gave up 0 bases, with 10 bases separating them. The CDR3 DNA follows: TGTGCCAGCAGCTTAAGAGGGGGGGACCAAGAGACCCAGTACTTC. Translating gives CASSLRGGDQETQYF.

The J gene is TRBJ1-1, the V gene TRBV18; weak D call: TRBD1 (6 bases). The CDR3 sequence is 13 residues long. Deletions cut 6 bases from V and 1 base from J, with 9 bases between. Germline V gene sequence: CDR1 KGHSH, CDR2 LQKENI. The CDR3: CASSDSANTEAFF. CDR3 DNA: TGTGCCAGCTCGGACAGCGCGAACACTGAAGCTTTCTTT.

The chain uses TRBV3-1 (or the pseudogene TRBV3-2) and TRBJ1-1; D may be TRBD1 (5 bases). Deletions cut 4 bases from V and 12 bases from J, with 21 bases between. The CDR3 has 14 amino acids. Germline CDR1 reads LGHDT; CDR2 reads YNNKEL (reference sequence). The CDR3 region is CASSRGPLGTVSFF. In nucleotides, the CDR3 is TGTGCCAGCAGCCGAGGGCCTTTGGGGACTGTGTCTTTCTTT.

This clone appeared a few times. This rearrangement joins TRBV30 to TRBJ2-1; D is undetermined. The germline gives CDR1 GTSNPN, CDR2 SVGIG (reference sequence). V lost 1 base and J lost 0, with 7 bases in between. CDR3 length: 14 residues. The CDR3 is CAWSADLSYNEQFF. DNA of the CDR3: TGTGCCTGGAGTGCGGATCTCTCCTACAATGAGCAGTTCTTC.

The chain joins TRBV4-3 to TRBJ1-2, with 8 nucleotides matching TRBD1. Looked up from germline, CDR1 is LGHNA and CDR2 is YSLEER. Trimming took 4 bases from V and 4 from J; bases not matched to a gene: 8. The CDR3 spans 15 residues. CDR3 region: CASSPFLQGGYGYTF. In DNA form, the CDR3 reads TGCGCCAGCAGCCCCTTCTTACAGGGGGGCTATGGCTACACCTTC.

The J gene is TRBJ1-5, the V gene TRBV2; D gene ambiguous. Trimming took off 4 bases at V and 0 bases at J, with 7 bases between the two ends. This CDR3 has 14 residues. CDR1 SNHLY and CDR2 FYNNEI come from the germline V gene. The CDR3 sequence: CASSAVDSNQPQHF. In DNA, the CDR3 is TGTGCCAGCAGTGCCGTCGATAGCAATCAGCCCCAGCATTTT. The full variable domain, completed using reference TRBV2 and TRBJ1-5, is EPEVTQTPSHQVTQMGQEVILRCVPISNHLYFYWYRQILGQKVEFLVSFYNNEISEKSEIFDDQFSVERPDGSNFTLKIRSTKLEDSAMYFCASSAVDSNQPQHFGDGTRLSIL.

The chain combines TRBV24-1 with TRBJ2-3; 7 positions match TRBD1. V gave up 7 bases and J gave up 3 bases; unmatched junction bases: 12. This CDR3 region has 16 residues. CDR1 and CDR2 (germline): KGHDR, SFDVKD. CDR3: CATSSPTGLWTDTQYF. Written as DNA, the CDR3 is TGTGCCACCAGCTCACCGACAGGGTTGTGGACAGATACGCAGTATTTT.

The V and J genes are TRBV7-9 and TRBJ2-6, with 7 bases that match TRBD1. J gave up 2 bases and V 1 base, and 11 bases lay outside the gene matches. CDR1 is SEHNR and CDR2 is FQNEAQ in the germline V gene (reference sequence). The CDR3 totals 19 residues. The CDR3 DNA sequence: TGTGCCAGCAGCTTAGAATTCGGTTGGCAGGGGGCTGGGGCCAACGTCCTGACTTTC. Translating gives CASSLEFGWQGAGANVLTF.

This chain uses TRBV28 with TRBJ1-1; D is perhaps TRBD1 (6 bases). V was shortened by 4 bases and J by 8 bases, with 11 bases between the two germline ends. Germline-derived CDR1 and CDR2 are MDHEN and SYDVKM. The CDR3 totals 12 residues. For the CDR3, the DNA is TGTGCCAGCAGTTCGCAGGGGCGGGAAGCTTTCTTT. This codes for CASSSQGREAFF.

The chain joins TRBV5-8 to TRBJ1-2, with D perhaps matching TRBD1 (5 bases). The germline V gene has CDR1 SGHTS and CDR2 YDEGEE. The CDR3 runs to 14 residues. V was trimmed by 0 bases and J by 4 bases, leaving 10 bases between them. The chain's CDR3 is CASSLGRESYGYTF. The DNA of the CDR3 is TGTGCCAGCAGCTTGGGCAGGGAGAGCTATGGCTACACCTTC.

The genes are TRBV7-2 and TRBJ1-5, with D perhaps matching TRBD1 (5 bases). There are 16 residues in the CDR3. CDR1 is SGHTA, CDR2 FQGNSA, per germline. Trimming left V 0 bases short and J 6 bases short, with 15 bases between. DNA of the CDR3: TGTGCCAGCAGCTTAGCTTCTCCTTGGGGGGGTCAGCCCCAGCATTTT. The encoded protein is CASSLASPWGGQPQHF.

This clone was recorded at least ten times. The chain is built from TRBV15 and TRBJ2-2; 8 bases align to TRBD2. The V segment lost 3 bases and the J segment 4 bases; nucleotides outside the gene matches: 4. The CDR3 has 15 residues. The germline V gene has CDR1 LNHNV and CDR2 YYDKDF (reference sequence). The CDR3 is CATSSGGAVTGELFF. As DNA, the CDR3 is TGTGCCACCAGCAGCGGGGGGGCCGTCACCGGGGAGCTGTTTTTT.

This clone is a singleton in its sample. V usage is TRBV11-3 and J usage is TRBJ2-5; D uncertain. Trimming took 0 bases from V and 2 from J, leaving 7 bases between them. CDR1 is SGHNT and CDR2 is YENEEA in the germline V gene. The CDR3 runs 14 residues. CDR3 nucleotide sequence: TGTGCCAGCAGCTTAGAGTCCGGGCAAGAGACCCAGTACTTC. Protein product: CASSLESGQETQYF.

The V and J genes are TRBV3-1 (or the pseudogene TRBV3-2) and TRBJ1-5; 10 nucleotides agree with TRBD1. Unmatched junction bases numbered 5, after V lost 0 bases and J lost 6 bases. This CDR3 has 16 amino acids. Germline CDR1 is LGHDT and CDR2 is YNNKEL (reference sequence). CDR3 sequence (DNA): TGTGCCAGCAGCCAAGATCTGGGGACAGGGGCTCAGCCCCAGCATTTT. This codes for CASSQDLGTGAQPQHF.

The chain is built from TRBV9 and TRBJ1-1, with TRBD1 identical over 7 bases. Germline V gene data show CDR1 as SGDLS and CDR2 as YYNGEE. V lost 0 bases and J lost 7; bases outside the gene matches: 12. The length of the CDR3 is 16 residues. CDR3 in DNA: TGTGCCAGCAGCGTAGCGCCGCTAGGGACAGCGAATGAAGCTTTCTTT. It codes for CASSVAPLGTANEAFF.

The chain is built from TRBV12-3 or TRBV12-4 and TRBJ1-1; 8 positions agree with TRBD1. After removal of 3 bases from V and 7 bases from J, the junction contained 4 bases not matched to a gene. This CDR3 spans 13 amino acids. DNA of the CDR3: TGTGCCAGCAGTTTCAGGGGGCTTGTTGAAGCTTTCTTT. Protein product: CASSFRGLVEAFF.